The entry below describes one T cell receptor (beta chain). Assay used: immunoSEQ multiplex PCR; TCRdb lists only in-frame clones, some missing. The data show about 210,000 clones, about nine tenths seen once. This entry is derived from a study of blood T cell repertoires in COVID-19. Assignments of participants to cohorts depended upon their own reported clinical history. Sequencing was carried out using PBMCs or T cells enriched from blood (not recorded which). This TCR derives from a man younger than 40 in a cohort exposed to, infected with or recovered from COVID-19 (not recorded which).

The CDR3 reads CASSYDRDRINEQFF. In nucleotides, the CDR3 is TGTGCCAGCAGCTACGACAGGGATCGTATCAATGAGCAGTTCTTC. V usage is TRBV7-9 and J usage is TRBJ2-1, with 7 bases matching TRBD1. The CDR3 runs to 15 residues. Unmatched junction bases numbered 9, after V lost 4 bases and J lost 6 bases. From germline, CDR1 is SEHNR and CDR2 FQNEAQ (reference sequence).